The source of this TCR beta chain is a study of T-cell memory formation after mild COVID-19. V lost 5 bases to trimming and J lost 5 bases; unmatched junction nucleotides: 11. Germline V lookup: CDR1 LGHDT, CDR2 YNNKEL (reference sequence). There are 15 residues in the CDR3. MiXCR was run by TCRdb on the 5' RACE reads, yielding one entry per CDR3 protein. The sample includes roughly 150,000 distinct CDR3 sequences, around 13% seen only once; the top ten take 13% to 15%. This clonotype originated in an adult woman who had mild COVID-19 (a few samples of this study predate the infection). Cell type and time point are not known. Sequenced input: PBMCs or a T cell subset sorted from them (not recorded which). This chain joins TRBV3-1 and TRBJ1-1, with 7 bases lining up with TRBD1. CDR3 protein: CASSATQGGWTEAFF. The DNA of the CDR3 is TGTGCCAGCAGCGCTACCCAGGGGGGATGGACTGAAGCTTTCTTT.